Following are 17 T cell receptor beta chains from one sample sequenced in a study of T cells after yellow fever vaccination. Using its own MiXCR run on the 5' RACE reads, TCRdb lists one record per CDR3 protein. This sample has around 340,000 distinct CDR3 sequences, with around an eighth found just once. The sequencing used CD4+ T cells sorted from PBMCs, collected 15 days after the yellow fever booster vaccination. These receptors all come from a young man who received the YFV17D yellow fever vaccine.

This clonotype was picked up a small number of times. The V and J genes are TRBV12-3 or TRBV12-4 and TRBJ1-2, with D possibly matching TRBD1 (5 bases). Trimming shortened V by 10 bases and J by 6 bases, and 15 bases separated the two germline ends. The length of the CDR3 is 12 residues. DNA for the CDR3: TGTGCCATCCCTGGGGGGGAGCATGGCTACACCTTC. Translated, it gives CAIPGGEHGYTF.

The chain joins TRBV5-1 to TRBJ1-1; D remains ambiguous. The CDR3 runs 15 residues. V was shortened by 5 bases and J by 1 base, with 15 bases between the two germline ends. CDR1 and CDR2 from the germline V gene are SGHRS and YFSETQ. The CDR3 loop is CASSPDGPPNTEAFF. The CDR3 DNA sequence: TGCGCCAGCAGTCCCGATGGGCCTCCGAACACTGAAGCTTTCTTT.

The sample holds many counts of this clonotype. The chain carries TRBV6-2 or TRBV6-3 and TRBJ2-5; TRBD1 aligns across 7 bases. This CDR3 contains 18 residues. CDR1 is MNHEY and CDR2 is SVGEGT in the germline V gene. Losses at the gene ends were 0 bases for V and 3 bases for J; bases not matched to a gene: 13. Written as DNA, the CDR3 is TGTGCCAGCAGTTACTCGATGATCCGACAGGGTAGGGAAGAGACCCAGTACTTC. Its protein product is CASSYSMIRQGREETQYF.

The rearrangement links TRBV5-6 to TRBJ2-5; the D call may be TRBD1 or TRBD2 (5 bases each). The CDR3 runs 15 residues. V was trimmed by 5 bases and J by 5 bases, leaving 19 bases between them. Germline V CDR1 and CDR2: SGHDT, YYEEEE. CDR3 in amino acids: CASSLTLGTWETQYF. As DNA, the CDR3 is TGTGCCAGCAGTTTGACTCTCGGGACGTGGGAGACCCAGTACTTC.

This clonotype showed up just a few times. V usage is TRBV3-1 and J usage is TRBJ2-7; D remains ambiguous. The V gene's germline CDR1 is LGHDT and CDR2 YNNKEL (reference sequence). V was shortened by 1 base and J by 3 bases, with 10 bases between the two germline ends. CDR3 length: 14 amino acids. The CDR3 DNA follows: TGTGCCAGCAGCCAAGTTCTGGGCCACTACGAGCAGTACTTC. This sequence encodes CASSQVLGHYEQYF.

The CDR3 nucleotides read TGCAGTGCTAGCGGGGGGGCCCCCGAGACCCAGTACTTC. Amino acid sequence: CSASGGAPETQYF. The chain links TRBV20-1 to TRBJ2-5; 8 positions agree with TRBD2. V trimming: 3 bases; J trimming: 5 bases; junction bases outside the gene matches: 5. The germline V gene encodes CDR1 DFQATT and CDR2 SNEGSKA (reference sequence). The CDR3 has 13 amino acids.

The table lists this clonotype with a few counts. CDR3 DNA: TGTGCCAGCAGCTTGGAATACGGGGCCAGACGATTCTTC. Protein product: CASSLEYGARRFF. This sequence joins TRBV5-6 and TRBJ2-1; possibly TRBD1 or TRBD2 for D (5 bases each). This CDR3 spans 13 amino acids. Looked up from germline, CDR1 is SGHDT and CDR2 is YYEEEE. Trimming removed 0 bases at V and 16 bases at J, with 17 bases between.

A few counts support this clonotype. CDR3 sequence reads: CASSQGVRGYRGGTDTQYF. CDR3 in DNA: TGTGCCAGCAGCCAAGGAGTGCGGGGCTACCGCGGTGGGACAGATACGCAGTATTTT. The rearrangement uses TRBV3-1 and TRBJ2-3; TRBD2 is a possible D gene (6 bases). Germline loops: CDR1 LGHDT, CDR2 YNNKEL (reference sequence). The CDR3 has 19 residues. Trimming left V 1 base short and J 3 bases short, with 23 bases between.

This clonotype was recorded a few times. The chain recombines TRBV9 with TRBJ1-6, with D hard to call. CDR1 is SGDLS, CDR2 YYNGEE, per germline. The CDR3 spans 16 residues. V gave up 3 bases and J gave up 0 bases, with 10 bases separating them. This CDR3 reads CASSDVRDSYNSPLHF. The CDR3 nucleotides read TGTGCCAGCAGCGACGTCCGGGACTCCTATAATTCACCCCTCCACTTT.

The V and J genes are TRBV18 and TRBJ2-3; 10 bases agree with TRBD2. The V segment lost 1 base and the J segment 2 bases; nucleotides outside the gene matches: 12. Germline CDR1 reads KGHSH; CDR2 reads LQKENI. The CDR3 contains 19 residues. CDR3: CASSPRQGLAGGHTDTQYF. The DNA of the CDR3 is TGTGCCAGCTCACCACGGCAAGGATTAGCGGGGGGTCACACAGATACGCAGTATTTT.

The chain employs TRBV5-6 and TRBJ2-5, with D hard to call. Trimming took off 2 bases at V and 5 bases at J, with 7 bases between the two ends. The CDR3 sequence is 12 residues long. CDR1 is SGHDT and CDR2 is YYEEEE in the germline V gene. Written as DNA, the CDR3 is TGTGCCAGCAGCTTCGAGGTCGAGACCCAGTACTTC. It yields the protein CASSFEVETQYF. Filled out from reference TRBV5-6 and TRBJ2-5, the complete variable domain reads DAGVTQSPTHLIKTRGQQVTLRCSPKSGHDTVSWYQQALGQGPQFIFQYYEEEERQRGNFPDRFSGHQFPNYSSELNVNALLLGDSALYLCASSFEVETQYFGPGTRLLVL.

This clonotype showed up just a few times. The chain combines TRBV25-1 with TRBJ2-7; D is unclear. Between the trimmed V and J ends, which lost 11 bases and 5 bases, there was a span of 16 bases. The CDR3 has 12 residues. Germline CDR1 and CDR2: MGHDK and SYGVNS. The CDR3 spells CASRLGINEQYV. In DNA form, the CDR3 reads TGTGCCTCCAGACTTGGGATCAACGAGCAGTACGTC.

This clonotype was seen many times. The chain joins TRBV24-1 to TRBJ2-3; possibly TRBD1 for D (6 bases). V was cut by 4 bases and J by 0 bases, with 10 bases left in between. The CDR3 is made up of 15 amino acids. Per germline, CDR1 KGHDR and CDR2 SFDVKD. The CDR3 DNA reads TGTGCCACCAGTGACAGGGGCGCGAGCACAGATACGCAGTATTTT. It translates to CATSDRGASTDTQYF.

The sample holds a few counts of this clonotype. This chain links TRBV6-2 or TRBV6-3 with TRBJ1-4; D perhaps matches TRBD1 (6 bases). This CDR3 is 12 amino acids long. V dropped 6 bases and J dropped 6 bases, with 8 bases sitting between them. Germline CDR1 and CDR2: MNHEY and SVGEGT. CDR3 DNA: TGTGCCAGCAGGGACAGCTATGAAAAACTGTTTTTT. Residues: CASRDSYEKLFF.

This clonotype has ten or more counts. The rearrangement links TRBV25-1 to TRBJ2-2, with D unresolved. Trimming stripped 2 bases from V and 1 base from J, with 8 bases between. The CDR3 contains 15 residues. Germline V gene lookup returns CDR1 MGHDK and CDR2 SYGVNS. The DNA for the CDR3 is TGTGCCAGCAGTGAACCCCTTGGGAACACCGGGGAGCTGTTTTTT. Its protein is CASSEPLGNTGELFF.

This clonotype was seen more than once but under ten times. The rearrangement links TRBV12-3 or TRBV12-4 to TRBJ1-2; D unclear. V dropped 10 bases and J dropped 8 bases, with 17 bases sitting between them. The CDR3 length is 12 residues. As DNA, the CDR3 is TGTGCCATCCGGGCCCAGATGGAGGGCTACACCTTC. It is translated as CAIRAQMEGYTF.

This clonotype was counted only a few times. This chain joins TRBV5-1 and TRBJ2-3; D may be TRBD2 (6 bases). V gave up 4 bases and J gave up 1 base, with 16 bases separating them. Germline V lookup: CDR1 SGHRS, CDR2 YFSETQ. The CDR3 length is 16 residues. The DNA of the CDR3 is TGCGCCAGCAGCCTTTTACCGGGACTCCGCACAGATACGCAGTATTTT. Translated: CASSLLPGLRTDTQYF. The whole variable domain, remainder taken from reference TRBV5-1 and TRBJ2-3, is KAGVTQTPRYLIKTRGQQVTLSCSPISGHRSVSWYQQTPGQGLQFLFEYFSETQRNKGNFPGRFSGRQFSNSRSEMNVSTLELGDSALYLCASSLLPGLRTDTQYFGPGTRLTVL.